The 30 T cell receptor beta chains listed next were all sequenced from one sample in a study of STAT3 mutations in large granular lymphocyte leukemia. Study results and limitations: Every T-LGLL patient had at least one immunodominant TCRbeta clonotype.

Their antigens are not known. The data were produced by immunoSEQ multiplex PCR, yet TCRdb's version contains in-frame clones alone and is incomplete. The data show over 30,000 clones, roughly 88% seen once. The sequenced sample was PBMCs. Source of these receptors: a human donor with T large granular lymphocyte leukemia. Some clones in this sample may be carry-over from other donors' samples.

The chain links TRBV5-4 to TRBJ1-2; D is unresolved. The CDR3 runs 14 residues. Deletions cut 0 bases from V and 0 bases from J, with 6 bases between. The germline V gene has CDR1 SGHNT and CDR2 YYREEE (reference sequence). This CDR3 is CASSLDRSNYGYTF. CDR3 nucleotide sequence: TGTGCCAGCAGCTTGGACAGATCTAACTATGGCTACACCTTC.

Regarding this clone: Its ends do not fully match the called genes, so a read error is possible. This sequence joins TRBV7-7 and TRBJ2-2; no firm D call. The CDR3 has 14 amino acids. From germline, CDR1 is SSHAT and CDR2 FNYEAQ (reference sequence). CDR3 nucleotides: TGTGCTAGCAGCTTAGTACCAGGACCCGGGGAGCTGTTTTTT. Translation: CASSLVPGPGELFF.

This clone was recorded once. This chain uses TRBV28 with TRBJ1-1; no clear D. The V gene lost 3 bases and the J gene lost 0 bases, with 14 bases spanning the gap. Germline CDR1 is MDHEN and CDR2 is SYDVKM. CDR3 size: 16 residues. The CDR3 protein is CASSFELGNLNTEAFF. The CDR3 DNA reads as TGTGCCAGCAGTTTTGAATTAGGCAATCTGAACACTGAAGCTTTCTTT.

The chain joins TRBV27 to TRBJ1-2, with a weak D call TRBD1 (5 bases). Germline values: CDR1 MNHEY, CDR2 SMNVEV (reference sequence). Trimming cost V 3 bases and J 11 bases, with 16 bases left between them. The CDR3 runs to 13 residues. CDR3 region: CASSFFRRAEYTF. The CDR3 DNA reads as TGTGCCAGCAGTTTCTTCCGCAGGGCCGAATACACCTTC.

The chain couples TRBV19 to TRBJ2-5, with D unresolved. The CDR3 consists of 15 residues. CDR1 and CDR2 (germline): LNHDA, SQIVND (reference sequence). With 1 base removed from V and 1 base from J, the gap between germline ends came to 10 bases. The CDR3 DNA is TGTGCCAGTAGTATAGGGAGCAGCTCCCAAGAGACCCAGTACTTC. It translates to CASSIGSSSQETQYF.

The rearrangement joins TRBV6-5 to TRBJ1-6, with a weak D call TRBD1 (5 bases). V was cut by 0 bases and J by 9 bases, with 9 bases left in between. In germline, CDR1 is MNHEY, CDR2 SVGAGI. The CDR3 is made up of 14 amino acids. The CDR3 bases are TGTGCCAGCAGTTACTCAGGGGTAGGTTCACCCCTCCACTTT. As protein: CASSYSGVGSPLHF.

The V call is TRBV5-4, the J call TRBJ2-7; D call uncertain. The CDR3 extends over 15 amino acids. The V and J ends lost 5 bases and 3 bases respectively, with 18 bases between them. Germline V CDR1 and CDR2: SGHNT, YYREEE (reference sequence). The CDR3 sequence: CASSIGPGLNYEQYF. Written as DNA, the CDR3 is TGTGCCAGCAGTATAGGGCCGGGCCTTAACTACGAGCAGTACTTC. Variable domain in full (rest from reference TRBV5-4 and TRBJ2-7): ETGVTQSPTHLIKTRGQQVTLRCSSQSGHNTVSWYQQALGQGPQFIFQYYREEENGRGNFPPRFSGLQFPNYSSELNVNALELDDSALYLCASSIGPGLNYEQYFGPGTRLTVT.

In DNA form, the CDR3 reads TGTGCCAGCAGCCATTTTTCGGGAAGCTATGGCTACACCTTC. The encoded protein is CASSHFSGSYGYTF. This rearrangement joins TRBV14 to TRBJ1-2; no definite D call. CDR3 length: 14 amino acids. Germline assignment: CDR1 SGHDN and CDR2 FVKESK. V was cut by 3 bases and J by 4 bases, with 12 bases left in between.

This clone was counted a few times. The chain carries TRBV7-6 and TRBJ1-5; the match to TRBD1 covers 9 bases. The germline gives CDR1 SGHVS, CDR2 FNYEAQ. With 5 bases clipped from V and 1 base from J, the junction kept 3 bases outside the gene matches. The CDR3 runs 15 residues. In nucleotides, the CDR3 is TGTGCCAGCAGCCCTGGGACAGGGAGCAATCAGCCCCAGCATTTT. Translation: CASSPGTGSNQPQHF.

This clone was seen only once. V gene TRBV9 combines with J gene TRBJ1-2; 10 bases fit TRBD1. The germline V gene has CDR1 SGDLS and CDR2 YYNGEE. The CDR3 sequence is 14 residues long. The junction had 3 bases not matched to a gene; V was cut back by 2 bases and J by 5 bases. In nucleotides, the CDR3 is TGTGCCAGCAGCGTCGGGACAGGGGTTTATGGCTACACCTTC. Protein: CASSVGTGVYGYTF.

This sequence joins TRBV4-1 and TRBJ1-5, with D possibly TRBD1 on 6 matching bases. Germline values: CDR1 MGHRA, CDR2 YSYEKL. V lost 0 bases to trimming and J lost 8 bases, with 14 bases between them. CDR3 size: 15 residues. CDR3 nucleotides: TGCGCCAGCAGCCAAGAAGTCGGGGGCTTCGAGCCCCAGCATTTT. Its protein is CASSQEVGGFEPQHF.

This rearrangement joins TRBV18 to TRBJ1-1; D is uncertain. Germline V gene lookup returns CDR1 KGHSH and CDR2 LQKENI. V lost 6 bases and J 2 bases, leaving 16 bases between the germline ends. The CDR3 is 15 residues long. The chain's CDR3 is CASSPIRIFNTEAFF. The CDR3 DNA follows: TGTGCCAGCTCCCCGATACGGATCTTTAACACTGAAGCTTTCTTT.

This chain uses TRBV7-9 with TRBJ2-5, with D tentatively TRBD1 (6 bases). Germline CDR1 reads SEHNR; CDR2 reads FQNEAQ (reference sequence). The V gene lost 1 base and the J gene lost 5 bases, with 8 bases spanning the gap. The CDR3 consists of 13 residues. The CDR3 nucleotides are TGTGCCAGCAGCTTAGTTCAGGGGGAGACCCAGTACTTC. Encoded protein: CASSLVQGETQYF.

This clone is medium-sized (0.01 to 0.1%) within its sample. The chain employs TRBV4-3 and TRBJ1-6; 12 positions match TRBD1. The germline V gene encodes CDR1 LGHNA and CDR2 YSLEER. The CDR3 contains 15 residues. V gave up 0 bases and J gave up 10 bases; unmatched junction bases: 1. This chain's CDR3 is CASSQDGTGGSPLHF. The CDR3 DNA is TGCGCCAGCAGCCAAGATGGGACAGGGGGCTCACCCCTCCACTTT.

V usage is TRBV7-8 and J usage is TRBJ2-1; 10 nucleotides agree with TRBD1. The CDR3 is 15 residues long. CDR1 and CDR2 from the germline V gene are SGHVS and FQNEAQ. V was clipped by 6 bases and J by 4 bases; unmatched bases: 6. The CDR3 spells CASSIPGQGYNEQFF. DNA of the CDR3: TGTGCCAGCAGTATACCGGGACAGGGGTACAATGAGCAGTTCTTC.

V gene TRBV25-1 combines with J gene TRBJ2-2; D is ambiguous. The CDR3 covers 13 residues. Germline V gene lookup returns CDR1 MGHDK and CDR2 SYGVNS. Trimming left V 4 bases short and J 4 bases short, with 7 bases between. CDR3 in amino acids: CASSGTGTGELFF. The CDR3 DNA reads TGTGCCAGCAGTGGCACGGGCACCGGGGAGCTGTTTTTT.

This sequence joins TRBV6-1 and TRBJ1-2; no definite D call. Germline values: CDR1 MNHNS, CDR2 SASEGT. V was pared by 3 bases and J by 2 bases, with 7 bases between. The CDR3 contains 13 residues. The CDR3 protein is CASSENGNYGYTF. CDR3 nucleotides: TGTGCCAGCAGTGAGAACGGCAACTATGGCTACACCTTC.

This clone was found once. The chain links TRBV5-1 to TRBJ2-2; D gene unclear. Per germline, CDR1 SGHRS and CDR2 YFSETQ. This CDR3 has 14 amino acids. V was clipped by 3 bases and J by 3 bases, with 9 bases between them. This CDR3 is CASSSSFYTGELFF. The DNA for the CDR3 is TGCGCCAGCAGCTCCTCTTTTTACACCGGGGAGCTGTTTTTT.

The rearrangement joins TRBV29-1 to TRBJ2-5; maybe TRBD2 (6 bases). Per the germline V gene, CDR1 is SQVTM and CDR2 is ANQGSEA. The CDR3 runs to 11 residues. V was shortened by 7 bases and J by 2 bases, with 8 bases between the two germline ends. CDR3 protein: CSGDFQETQYF. The DNA for the CDR3 is TGCAGCGGGGACTTTCAAGAGACCCAGTACTTC.

This chain connects TRBV7-9 to TRBJ1-4; 7 bases are shared with TRBD1. V lost 5 bases, J lost 8 bases, and 8 bases stayed unmatched. Germline values: CDR1 SEHNR, CDR2 FQNEAQ (reference sequence). The CDR3 is made up of 14 amino acids. CDR3: CASSLAGTVEKLFF. CDR3 in DNA: TGTGCCAGCAGCCTGGCAGGGACAGTCGAAAAACTGTTTTTT.

CDR3 in DNA: TGTGCCAGCAGTTGGGGACGGACGATCAACACCGGGGAGCTGTTTTTT. Residues: CASSWGRTINTGELFF. The V call is TRBV28, the J call TRBJ2-2; perhaps D is TRBD1 or TRBD2 (5 bases each). The ends were cut back, 4 bases at V and 2 bases at J, with 14 bases in the middle. Germline V CDR1 and CDR2: MDHEN, SYDVKM. The CDR3 sequence is 16 residues long.

The gene calls are TRBV10-3 and TRBJ2-5; no firm D call. The V end lost 4 bases, the J end lost 5 bases, and 11 bases lay between the germline ends. The germline gives CDR1 ENHRY, CDR2 SYGVKD. The CDR3 covers 13 residues. The CDR3 DNA reads TGTGCCATCAGTGTCCTCCCTTGGGAGACCCAGTACTTC. This gives the protein CAISVLPWETQYF.

This chain connects TRBV5-4 to TRBJ2-1; D is possibly TRBD2 (6 bases). From germline, CDR1 is SGHNT and CDR2 YYREEE (reference sequence). CDR3 length: 15 residues. Trimming shortened V by 5 bases and J by 0 bases, and 12 bases separated the two germline ends. Here the CDR3 DNA reads TGTGCCAGCAGAAGGGACTCGAGCTCCTACAATGAGCAGTTCTTC. It is translated as CASRRDSSSYNEQFF.

The chain combines TRBV4-2 with TRBJ1-1; TRBD1 might be the D (5 bases). The CDR3 extends over 13 amino acids. Between the trimmed V and J ends, which lost 1 base and 8 bases, there was a span of 11 bases. Germline V gives CDR1 LGHNA, CDR2 YNFKEQ. CDR3 DNA sequence: TGTGCCAGCAGCCAAGGGGGGGGGAAGGAAGCTTTCTTT. Protein product: CASSQGGGKEAFF.

The chain links TRBV7-9 to TRBJ2-7; D remains unclear. Trimming removed 3 bases from V and 2 bases from J, with 11 bases in between. The CDR3 sequence is 14 residues long. Germline V gene sequence: CDR1 SEHNR, CDR2 FQNEAQ (reference sequence). CDR3 in amino acids: CASSLEGLTYEQYF. The CDR3 DNA reads TGTGCCAGCAGCTTGGAAGGCTTGACCTACGAGCAGTACTTC.

The gene calls are TRBV5-4 and TRBJ2-7, with 7 bases identical to TRBD1. The CDR3 totals 13 residues. With V trimmed by 3 bases and J by 7 bases, 7 bases remained unmatched. Germline CDR1 SGHNT, CDR2 YYREEE (reference sequence). The CDR3 nucleotides are TGTGCCAGCAGCTCGCAGGGGGTACGAGAGCAGTACGTC. Amino acids: CASSSQGVREQYV.

V and J are TRBV28 and TRBJ1-2; 9 bases line up with TRBD1. The CDR3 loop spans 14 amino acids. V lost 6 bases and J lost 4; bases outside the gene matches: 6. CDR1 and CDR2 (germline): MDHEN, SYDVKM. The DNA of the CDR3 is TGTGCCAGCAGCACGCGGACAGGGGCCTATGGCTACACCTTC. Translation gives CASSTRTGAYGYTF.

V usage is TRBV25-1 and J usage is TRBJ1-6; a possible D gene is TRBD1 (6 bases). The CDR3 consists of 12 residues. The V end was cut by 5 bases, the J end by 10 bases, with 9 bases between. Germline-derived CDR1 and CDR2 are MGHDK and SYGVNS. The CDR3 region is CASSTGLSPLHF. In DNA form, the CDR3 reads TGTGCCAGCAGTACAGGGCTCTCACCCCTCCACTTT.

This chain connects TRBV5-8 to TRBJ2-3, with 10 nucleotides matching TRBD1. The CDR3 sequence is 16 residues long. Trimming took 0 bases from V and 6 from J; bases not matched to a gene: 7. CDR1 and CDR2 from the germline V gene are SGHTS and YDEGEE. The CDR3 sequence: CASSLGQGAILDTQYF. CDR3 coding DNA: TGTGCCAGCAGCTTGGGACAGGGGGCAATTTTGGATACGCAGTATTTT.

The V gene is TRBV6-1, the J gene TRBJ1-6; 8 bases agree with TRBD1. The CDR3 runs to 17 residues. The ends lost 2 bases at V and 0 bases at J; junction bases unmatched: 3. Germline V gives CDR1 MNHNS, CDR2 SASEGT. The CDR3 nucleotides read TGTGCCAGCAGTGAATTGGACAGGGCCTCCTATAATTCACCCCTCCACTTT. As protein: CASSELDRASYNSPLHF.